This record looks at one T cell receptor (beta chain) sequence and its context. A J-beta primer mix and a sample-barcoded 5' primer were used in a second PCR of roughly 6 to 11 cycles. Each cDNA molecule received a tag from a template-switch adaptor that had 12 random nucleotides. Sequencing yielded, for each sample, at least 3 million paired-end reads carrying CDR3. TCRdb redid the calling of the 5' RACE reads with MiXCR, one entry per CDR3 protein. Here the sample spans hundreds of thousands of distinct CDR3 sequences, around a fifth being singletons. The data were obtained in a study of blood T cells in healthy people across ages. Study information: For every two T cells, template switching captured about one barcoded beta molecule.

CDR3 length: 13 residues. CDR1 is DFQATT and CDR2 is SNEGSKA in the germline V gene (reference sequence). Trimming pared 6 bases from V and 1 base from J, leaving 12 bases between. The TCR comes from a man between 65 and 85 years old in good health. The rearrangement links TRBV20-1 to TRBJ2-5, with D possibly TRBD1 on 6 matching bases. Sequencing was performed on blood. CDR3 sequence reads: CSATQGFQETQYF. The DNA of the CDR3 is TGCAGTGCAACACAGGGTTTCCAAGAGACCCAGTACTTC.